The present T cell receptor (beta chain) was sequenced within a study of CD8+ T cells in alopecia areata. Concerning this clone: Its antigen is undetermined.

Following extraction, RNA underwent reverse transcription to cDNA, which served as the sequencing template. Some clones are missing from TCRdb's copy, which holds only in-frame ones; the method was immunoSEQ multiplex PCR. The table has about 87,000 clones, about 71% seen once; the top ten hold around 16%. General observations from the study: Expanded CD8+ clones among the top 100, as well as scalp clonality, were significantly decreased by tofacitinib.

The treatment: oral pan-JAK inhibitor, 5-10 mg twice daily. The germline V gene has CDR1 PRHDT and CDR2 FYEKMQ (reference sequence). V dropped 5 bases and J dropped 2 bases, with 16 bases sitting between them. The CDR3 spans 16 residues. Sequencing was performed on CD8+ T cells sorted from blood, taken at week 44, from a patient treated with tofacitinib. The sequence was obtained from a human donor with alopecia areata. The chain has TRBV13 and TRBJ2-1; D unclear. CDR3 protein: CASSPPNRAPYNEQFF. CDR3 in DNA: TGTGCCAGCAGCCCCCCTAACCGGGCACCCTACAATGAGCAGTTCTTC.